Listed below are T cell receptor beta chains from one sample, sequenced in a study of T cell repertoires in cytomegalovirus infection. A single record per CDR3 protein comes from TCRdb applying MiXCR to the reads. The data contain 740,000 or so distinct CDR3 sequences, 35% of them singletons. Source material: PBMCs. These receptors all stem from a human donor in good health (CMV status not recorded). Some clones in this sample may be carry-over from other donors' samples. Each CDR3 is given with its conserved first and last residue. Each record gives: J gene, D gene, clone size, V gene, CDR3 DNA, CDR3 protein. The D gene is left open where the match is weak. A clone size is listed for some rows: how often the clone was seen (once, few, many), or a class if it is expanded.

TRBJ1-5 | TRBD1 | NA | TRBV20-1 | TGCAGTGCTAGATTTGACAGGGGGAACTATAGCAATCAGCCCCAGCATTTT | CSARFDRGNYSNQPQHF
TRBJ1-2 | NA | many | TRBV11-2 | TGTGCCAGCAGTCATGGCTCTAACTATGGCTACACCTTC | CASSHGSNYGYTF
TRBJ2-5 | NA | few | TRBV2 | TGTGCCAGCAGTGAATGGCAGAAAGAGACCCAGTACTTC | CASSEWQKETQYF
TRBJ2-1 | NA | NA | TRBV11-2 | TGTGCCAGCCGACCTCACAGGGGAGGGCTTTTGGGTTATGAGCAGTTCTTC | CASRPHRGGLLGYEQFF
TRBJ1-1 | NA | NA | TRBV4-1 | TGCGCCAGCAGCCAACAAAGAAAGGCGAGCACTGAAGCTTTCTTT | CASSQQRKASTEAFF
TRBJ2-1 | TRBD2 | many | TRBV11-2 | TGTGCCAGCAGCCCGACTCTAGCGGGGTACTACAATGAGCAGTTCTTC | CASSPTLAGYYNEQFF
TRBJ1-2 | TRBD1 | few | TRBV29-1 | TGCAGCGTTGGGACAGGGCCTGGCTACACCTTC | CSVGTGPGYTF
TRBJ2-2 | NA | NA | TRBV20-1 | TGCAGTGCTAGAGAGAACAGGAAAGGGGATACGAACACCGGGGAGCTGTTTTTT | CSARENRKGDTNTGELFF
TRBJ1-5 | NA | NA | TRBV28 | TGTGCCAGCAGTCGACAGTTGAGCAATCAGCCCCAGCATTTT | CASSRQLSNQPQHF
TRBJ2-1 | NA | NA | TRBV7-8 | TGTGCCAGCGGGACGGGCAGGTCCTCCTACAATGAGCAGTTCTTC | CASGTGRSSYNEQFF
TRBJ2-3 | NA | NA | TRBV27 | TGTGCCAGAAGTACACGGTGGCTAGATACGAAGTATTTT | CARSTRWLDTKYF
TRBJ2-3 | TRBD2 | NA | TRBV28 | TGTGCCAGCAGTGGTAGCGGGAGGCATGGAGATACGCAGTATTTT | CASSGSGRHGDTQYF
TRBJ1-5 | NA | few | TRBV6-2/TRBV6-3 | TGTGCCAGCAGTTACTCGAATTTCAATGGCAATCAGCCCCAGCATTTT | CASSYSNFNGNQPQHF
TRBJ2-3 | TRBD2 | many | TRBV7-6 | TGTGCCAGCAGCCCCCCCCGGGGAGGGCTAGCAGATACGCAGTATTTT | CASSPPRGGLADTQYF
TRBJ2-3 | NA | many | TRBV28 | TGTGCCAGCAGCCCGCTGGATACGCAGTATTTT | CASSPLDTQYF
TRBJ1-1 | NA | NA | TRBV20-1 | TGCAGTGCTTTTCCGGGACGTCGGAACACTGAAGCTTTCTTT | CSAFPGRRNTEAFF
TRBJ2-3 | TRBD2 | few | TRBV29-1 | TGCAGCGTTTTACTAGCGGCAACCAATACGCAGTATTTT | CSVLLAATNTQYF
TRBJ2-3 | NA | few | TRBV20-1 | TGCAGTTCTCGGGAACAGGTCACAGATACGCAGTATTTT | CSSREQVTDTQYF
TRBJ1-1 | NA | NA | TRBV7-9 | TGTGCCAGCAGCTTAAATAGAGTGGACGCTTTCTTT | CASSLNRVDAFF
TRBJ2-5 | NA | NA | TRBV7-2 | TGTGCCAGCAGAAGGGTACCGTTACAGGATACCCAGTACTTC | CASRRVPLQDTQYF
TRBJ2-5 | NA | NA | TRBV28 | TGTGCCAGCAGCTTTGGATCGGGGGCCAGGGAGACCCAGTACTTC | CASSFGSGARETQYF
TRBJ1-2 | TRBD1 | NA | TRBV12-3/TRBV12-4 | TGTGCCAGCAGTTTAGGGACAGGGAAGCACTACACCTTC | CASSLGTGKHYTF
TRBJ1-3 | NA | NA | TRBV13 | TGTGCCAGCAGCTTCGGGCAGGGAGGCGGAAACACCATATATTTT | CASSFGQGGGNTIYF
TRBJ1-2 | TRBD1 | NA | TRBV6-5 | TGTGCCAGCAGTTACTCGATTCGACAGGGGTCGTATGGCTACACCTTC | CASSYSIRQGSYGYTF
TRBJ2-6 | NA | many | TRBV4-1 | TGCGCCAGCAGCCAAGAAGGCAGGGGAAGGACTGGGGCCAACGTCCTGACTTTC | CASSQEGRGRTGANVLTF
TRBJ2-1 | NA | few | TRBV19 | TGTGCCAGTAGTATAAGAACGACCACCCCCAATGAGCAGTTCTTC | CASSIRTTTPNEQFF
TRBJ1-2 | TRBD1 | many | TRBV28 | TGTGCCAGCAGGATACAGGGGGCGAATGGCTACACCTTC | CASRIQGANGYTF
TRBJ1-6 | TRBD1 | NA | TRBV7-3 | TGTGCCAGCAGCCTAACGACAGGGGCCAGTAATTCACCCCTCCACTTT | CASSLTTGASNSPLHF
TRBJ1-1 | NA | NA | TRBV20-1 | TGCAGTGCTAGAGACACCGCACGCACGGACACCCGGAACACTGAAGCTTTCTTT | CSARDTARTDTRNTEAFF
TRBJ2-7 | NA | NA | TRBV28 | TGTGCCAGCAGTTCATCCTCGACAGCGCGATACGAGCAGTACTTC | CASSSSSTARYEQYF
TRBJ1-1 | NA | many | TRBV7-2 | TGTGCCAGCAGCCCCACCGGGAGGGGGAACACTGAAGCTTTCTTT | CASSPTGRGNTEAFF
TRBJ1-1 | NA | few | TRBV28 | TGTGCCAGCAGTTATCCCACCGGGGGAAGGGCTTTCTTT | CASSYPTGGRAFF
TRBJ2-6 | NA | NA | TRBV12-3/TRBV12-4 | TGTGCCAGCAGTTTGTGGGTCTCTGGGGCCAACGGCCTGACTTTC | CASSLWVSGANGLTF
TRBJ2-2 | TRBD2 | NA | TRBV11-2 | TGTGCCAGAAGCCCAGAGACTAGCGGGAGGCGGGGCGGGGAGCTGTTTTTT | CARSPETSGRRGGELFF
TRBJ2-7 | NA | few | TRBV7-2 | TGTGCCAGCAGCTTAGCGGAGGGTAACGAGCAGTACTTC | CASSLAEGNEQYF
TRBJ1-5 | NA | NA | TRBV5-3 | TGTGCCAGCAGCTTGAGCTCTTCGGGGAATCAGCCCCAGCATTTT | CASSLSSSGNQPQHF
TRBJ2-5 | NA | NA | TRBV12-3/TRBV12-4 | TGTGCCAGCACTTCACCTGGGACAGCGGGAGAGACCCAGTACTTC | CASTSPGTAGETQYF
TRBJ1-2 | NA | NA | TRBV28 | TGTGCCAGCAGTCCCCCCCCCAACTATGGCTACACCTTC | CASSPPPNYGYTF
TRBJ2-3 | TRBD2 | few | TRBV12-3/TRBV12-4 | TGTGCCAGCAGAATTGGGCTAGCGGGAGTAGATACGCAGTATTTT | CASRIGLAGVDTQYF
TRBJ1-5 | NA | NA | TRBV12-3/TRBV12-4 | TGTGCCAGCAGAACAGGGCTTCAGCCCCAGCATTTT | CASRTGLQPQHF
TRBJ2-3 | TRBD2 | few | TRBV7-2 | TGTGCCAGCACCCACCCGGGGACTAGCGGGAGTACCGCGCAGTATTTT | CASTHPGTSGSTAQYF
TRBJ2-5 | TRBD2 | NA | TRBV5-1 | TGCGCCAGCAGCTTCACGGGACTAGCTAACCAAGAGACCCAGTACTTC | CASSFTGLANQETQYF